The present entry profiles one T cell receptor beta chain with its context. The sample is drawn from a study of blood T cell repertoires in COVID-19. Across the study: Acute and convalescent COVID-19 specimens originated in the United States, Italy and Spain. PBMCs, B-cell-depleted T cells, or T cells provided the cDNA or gDNA that made up the material.

The Seattle patients, enrolled during active infection, were followed longitudinally. Per the authors' pipeline: Estimation of nucleated cell counts was performed using reference gene primer amplification. Method: immunoSEQ multiplex PCR; TCRdb's copy keeps in-frame clones and lacks some. From that table come the V and J calls and clone size; the DNA was used to work out D and trimming. The sample has about 150,000 clones; around nine tenths are singletons. Source material: peripheral blood. This TCR came from an elderly woman with COVID-19, enrolled during active disease.

CDR3 protein: CASSLILGTGGADGNQPQHF. For the CDR3, the DNA is TGTGCCAGCAGTTTAATCTTAGGGACAGGGGGCGCGGACGGCAATCAGCCCCAGCATTTT. This rearrangement joins TRBV28 to TRBJ1-5; TRBD1 agrees at 12 bases. Germline CDR1 is MDHEN and CDR2 is SYDVKM. The CDR3 contains 20 residues. J gave up 2 bases and V 2 bases, and 13 bases lay outside the gene matches.